A single sample gave rise to the 6 T cell receptor beta chains below, sequenced in a study of blood T cell repertoires in COVID-19. TCRdb keeps only in-frame clones here, not all; method: immunoSEQ multiplex PCR. The profile shows hundreds of thousands of clones, around 87% of them singletons. Sequencing used peripheral blood. These receptors were obtained from a woman between 45 and 65 years old with COVID-19, enrolled during active disease.

This chain uses TRBV4-1 with TRBJ2-7, with D possibly TRBD2 on 5 matching bases. Trimming stripped 5 bases from V and 4 bases from J, with 9 bases between. CDR1 is MGHRA, CDR2 YSYEKL, per germline. The CDR3 extends over 12 amino acids. The CDR3 sequence: CASSFPGYEQYF. CDR3 bases: TGCGCCAGCAGCTTCCCGGGGTACGAGCAGTACTTC.

V gene TRBV7-9 combines with J gene TRBJ1-2; D not resolved. Trimming removed 5 bases at V and 8 bases at J, with 18 bases between. The CDR3 sequence is 14 residues long. From germline, CDR1 is SEHNR and CDR2 FQNEAQ (reference sequence). The CDR3 sequence is CASSINREQKGYTF. The CDR3 DNA sequence: TGTGCCAGCAGCATTAACCGGGAACAAAAAGGCTACACCTTC.

V is TRBV3-1 (or the pseudogene TRBV3-2) and J is TRBJ1-1, with 7 bases matching TRBD1. The V gene end was trimmed by 5 bases and the J gene end by 4 bases; junction bases not matched to a gene: 10. The CDR3 runs to 15 residues. Germline loops: CDR1 LGHDT, CDR2 YNNKEL (reference sequence). The CDR3 region has the DNA TGTGCCAGCAGCGTCTCTCCTTCAGGGGGCACTGAAGCTTTCTTT. Residues: CASSVSPSGGTEAFF.

The gene calls are TRBV6-5 and TRBJ1-1; unclear D gene. The germline V and J ends were trimmed by 0 bases and 5 bases, with 13 bases remaining between them. The CDR3 is 15 amino acids. Germline values: CDR1 MNHEY, CDR2 SVGAGI. The CDR3 region is CASSYSSGTRTEAFF. CDR3 sequence (DNA): TGTGCCAGCAGTTACTCCTCAGGCACCCGAACTGAAGCTTTCTTT.

The chain joins TRBV19 to TRBJ1-1; D not certain. The V gene lost 4 bases and the J gene lost 6 bases, with 15 bases spanning the gap. CDR1 and CDR2 (germline): LNHDA, SQIVND (reference sequence). This CDR3 is built from 14 residues. CDR3 in DNA: TGTGCCAGTAGTAGCGGCCCCCACGGGGCTGAAGCTTTCTTT. Translating it yields CASSSGPHGAEAFF.

The chain links TRBV29-1 to TRBJ2-1; D may be TRBD2 (6 bases). The germline V and J ends were trimmed by 6 bases and 4 bases, with 19 bases remaining between them. The germline CDR1 and CDR2 sequences are SQVTM and ANQGSEA. This CDR3 contains 15 residues. This chain's CDR3 is CSVGGWLARYNEQFF. CDR3 nucleotide sequence: TGCAGCGTCGGAGGGTGGCTAGCGCGTTACAATGAGCAGTTCTTC.